These T cell receptor beta chains were read from a single sample in a study of T cells in Graves' hyperthyroidism and ophthalmopathy. One entry per CDR3 protein results from TCRdb running MiXCR on the multiplex PCR reads. The table has hundreds of thousands of distinct CDR3 sequences, approximately 44% seen once. Sequenced material: peripheral blood or thyroid tissue (not recorded which). These receptors were collected from a woman younger than 30 with Graves' hyperthyroidism. Both conserved end residues are part of each CDR3. The D gene is left open where the match is weak. A row's size may be missing; if present it is once, few, many or a size class.

D gene	clone size	V gene	J gene	CDR3 protein	CDR3 DNA
.	.	TRBV7-9	TRBJ1-1	CASSLGFLDPGAKTEAFF	TGTGCCAGCAGCTTAGGCTTTCTTGATCCGGGGGCGAAAACTGAAGCTTTCTTT
TRBD2	.	TRBV6-5	TRBJ2-5	CASSYYRGGMEETQYF	TGTGCCAGCAGTTACTACCGGGGGGGCATGGAAGAGACCCAGTACTTC
.	.	TRBV2	TRBJ1-2	CASSASGFGYGYTF	TGTGCCAGCAGCGCCTCCGGTTTCGGGTATGGCTACACCTTC
.	.	TRBV24-1	TRBJ2-2	CATVGAENTGELFF	TGTGCCACCGTGGGGGCTGAGAACACCGGGGAGCTGTTTTTT
.	once	TRBV20-1	TRBJ1-2	CSATPNSQTAPYGYTF	TGCAGTGCTACCCCCAATTCTCAGACAGCCCCCTATGGCTACACCTTC
.	few	TRBV15	TRBJ1-2	CATSSGSDYGYTF	TGTGCCACCAGCAGCGGGTCAGACTATGGCTACACCTTC
.	.	TRBV25-1	TRBJ1-6	CASSYPQRGTYNSPLHF	TGTGCCAGCAGTTACCCTCAGAGAGGGACCTATAATTCACCCCTCCACTTT
.	many	TRBV7-9	TRBJ2-2	CASSRTGELFF	TGTGCCAGCAGCAGGACCGGGGAGCTGTTTTTT
.	.	TRBV9	TRBJ1-6	CASSVGTANSPLHF	TGTGCCAGCAGCGTAGGGACGGCAAATTCACCCCTCCACTTT
.	few	TRBV19	TRBJ1-2	CASSIEGTPEINYGYTF	TGTGCCAGTAGTATTGAGGGGACACCGGAAATTAACTATGGCTACACCTTC
TRBD2	few	TRBV6-4	TRBJ2-7	CASKGLEDYEQYF	TGTGCCAGCAAGGGACTAGAAGACTACGAGCAGTACTTC
.	.	TRBV25-1	TRBJ1-1	CARLWAGAEAFF	TGTGCCAGACTGTGGGCCGGAGCTGAAGCTTTCTTT
.	many	TRBV19	TRBJ1-1	CASSIRPNTEAFF	TGTGCCAGTAGTATTAGGCCGAACACTGAAGCTTTCTTT
.	few	TRBV19	TRBJ1-1	CASSITPGPNTEAFF	TGTGCCAGTAGTATAACCCCGGGCCCGAACACTGAAGCTTTCTTT
.	few	TRBV2	TRBJ2-2	CASKATGELFF	TGTGCCAGCAAGGCGACCGGGGAGCTGTTTTTT
.	few	TRBV11-1	TRBJ2-7	CASSLRTKAKDEQYF	TGTGCCAGCAGCTTAAGGACTAAAGCCAAGGACGAGCAGTACTTC
TRBD1	few	TRBV2	TRBJ2-3	CASKFGQGGDTQYF	TGTGCCAGCAAATTCGGACAGGGGGGAGATACGCAGTATTTT
.	.	TRBV6-5	TRBJ2-5	CASSYKDTQYF	TGTGCCAGCAGTTACAAAGATACCCAGTACTTC
TRBD1	.	TRBV29-1	TRBJ2-7	CSSDRDDEQYF	TGCAGCTCGGACAGGGACGACGAGCAGTACTTC
.	few	TRBV29-1	TRBJ2-2	CSVVPGIGKTGELFF	TGCAGCGTTGTCCCAGGGATCGGAAAGACCGGGGAGCTGTTTTTT
.	few	TRBV7-9	TRBJ1-1	CASSPDPSTEAFF	TGTGCCAGCAGCCCAGATCCATCCACTGAAGCTTTCTTT
.	many	TRBV7-8	TRBJ2-2	CASSLEGTGELFF	TGTGCCAGCAGCTTAGAGGGGACAGGGGAGCTGTTTTTT
.	many	TRBV7-8	TRBJ2-6	CASSPGANVLTF	TGTGCCAGCAGCCCCGGGGCCAACGTCCTGACTTTC
.	many	TRBV29-1	TRBJ1-3	CSVGEVSGNTIYF	TGCAGCGTTGGGGAGGTTTCTGGAAACACCATATATTTT
.	.	TRBV7-2	TRBJ1-6	CASSHKLPGSGNSPLHF	TGTGCCAGCAGCCACAAACTCCCGGGCTCTGGGAATTCACCCCTCCACTTT
.	few	TRBV2	TRBJ1-2	CASSLAVRRYGYTF	TGTGCCAGCAGTTTAGCCGTTCGCCGCTATGGCTACACCTTC
.	many	TRBV15	TRBJ1-1	CATSRDSRDVRMRDTEAFF	TGTGCCACCAGCAGAGATAGCAGGGACGTCAGAATGAGGGACACTGAAGCTTTCTTT
TRBD1	.	TRBV7-2	TRBJ2-7	CASSLGGTGHYEQYF	TGTGCCAGCAGCTTAGGGGGGACAGGCCACTACGAGCAGTACTTC
TRBD2	once	TRBV10-3	TRBJ2-5	CAISDPGLAGREETQYF	TGTGCCATCAGTGACCCCGGACTAGCGGGCAGGGAGGAGACCCAGTACTTC
TRBD2	few	TRBV9	TRBJ2-5	CASSAVEAGGHETQYF	TGTGCCAGCAGCGCCGTTGAAGCGGGAGGGCATGAGACCCAGTACTTC
.	many	TRBV10-1	TRBJ1-5	CASSEMGDQPQHF	TGCGCCAGCAGTGAGATGGGGGATCAGCCCCAGCATTTT
TRBD1	once	TRBV2	TRBJ2-2	CASSELDRNTEELFF	TGTGCCAGCAGTGAACTGGACAGGAACACCGAGGAGCTGTTTTTT
.	few	TRBV7-8	TRBJ1-2	CASRPSGTVYGYTF	TGTGCCAGCCGACCATCCGGGACGGTTTATGGCTACACCTTC
.	once	TRBV11-1	TRBJ1-3	CASSFLLGTAGNTIYF	TGTGCCAGCAGCTTCCTTTTAGGGACCGCCGGAAACACCATATATTTT
.	many	TRBV5-1	TRBJ1-1	CASSFNDNTEAFF	TGCGCCAGCAGCTTTAACGACAACACTGAAGCTTTCTTT
.	.	TRBV29-1	TRBJ2-3	CSVMTDTTDTQYF	TGCAGCGTGATGACGGACACCACAGATACGCAGTATTTT
.	many	TRBV20-1	TRBJ2-5	CSAHSTGQETQYF	TGCAGTGCGCACTCAACAGGCCAAGAGACCCAGTACTTC
TRBD1	.	TRBV15	TRBJ1-5	CATSSRTGYSNQPQHF	TGTGCCACCAGCAGCCGGACAGGGTATAGCAATCAGCCCCAGCATTTT
.	few	TRBV20-1	TRBJ1-4	CSASSGLNEKLFF	TGCAGTGCTAGTTCGGGTCTTAATGAAAAACTGTTTTTT
.	.	TRBV4-1	TRBJ1-5	CASSQVGRDNQPQHF	TGCGCCAGCAGCCAAGTTGGCCGGGACAATCAGCCCCAGCATTTT
TRBD1	.	TRBV24-1	TRBJ2-7	CATSDPGTGGRDEQYF	TGTGCCACCAGTGACCCCGGGACAGGGGGCAGGGACGAGCAGTACTTC
TRBD2	.	TRBV20-1	TRBJ2-6	CSAWTSGGANVLTF	TGCAGTGCTTGGACTAGCGGGGGGGCCAACGTCCTGACTTTC
.	.	TRBV2	TRBJ2-7	CASNNPGGGYEQYF	TGTGCCAGCAACAACCCAGGGGGGGGCTACGAGCAGTACTTC